The 23 T cell receptor beta chains listed next were all sequenced from one sample in a study of cytomegalovirus exposure and HLA in healthy donors. The PCR employed 60 Vbeta primers together with 13 Jbeta primers. Data came from immunoSEQ multiplex PCR; TCRdb stores just in-frame clones and leaves some out. Of 150,000 to 200,000 clones listed, roughly 79% are singletons. Sequencing used PBMCs. These receptors came from a woman aged 30 to 39 in good health and CMV-seropositive.

This rearrangement joins TRBV12-5 to TRBJ1-1; D is ambiguous. The V end lost 0 bases, the J end lost 0 bases, and 20 bases lay between the germline ends. CDR1 LGHNT and CDR2 FRNRAP come from the germline V gene. The CDR3 sequence is 19 residues long. The CDR3 reads CASGLVLFGRNRMNTEAFF. In DNA form, the CDR3 reads TGTGCTAGTGGTTTGGTACTCTTCGGGAGGAATAGGATGAACACTGAAGCTTTCTTT.

V gene TRBV5-1 combines with J gene TRBJ2-3; 13 bases line up with TRBD2. V shed 4 bases and J 1 base; nucleotides not matched to a gene: 6. The CDR3 runs 17 residues. Per the germline V gene, CDR1 is SGHRS and CDR2 is YFSETQ. The CDR3 region has the DNA TGCGCCAGCAGCACTAGCGGGGGGGCCGGAGGCACAGATACGCAGTATTTT. Protein product: CASSTSGGAGGTDTQYF. The full variable domain, its missing parts supplied by reference TRBV5-1 and TRBJ2-3, is KAGVTQTPRYLIKTRGQQVTLSCSPISGHRSVSWYQQTPGQGLQFLFEYFSETQRNKGNFPGRFSGRQFSNSRSEMNVSTLELGDSALYLCASSTSGGAGGTDTQYFGPGTRLTVL.

This chain connects TRBV25-1 to TRBJ1-2; TRBD1 matches at 9 bases. The germline CDR1 and CDR2 sequences are MGHDK and SYGVNS. Trimming removed 1 base from V and 8 bases from J; junction bases left unmatched: 8. The CDR3 is made up of 15 amino acids. The CDR3, as DNA: TGTGCCAGCAGTGAATTTGGGGACAGGGATAGAGGCTACACCTTC. Its protein is CASSEFGDRDRGYTF.

This clone was seen a handful of times. The V gene is TRBV29-1, the J gene TRBJ2-7, with TRBD2 as a possible D gene (6 bases). The germline gives CDR1 SQVTM, CDR2 ANQGSEA. CDR3 length: 13 residues. V was cut by 4 bases and J by 2 bases, with 12 bases left in between. The CDR3 spells CSVVFGGAYEQYF. In DNA form, the CDR3 reads TGCAGCGTTGTCTTCGGGGGTGCCTACGAGCAGTACTTC.

J is TRBJ2-1 and V is TRBV7-6; D might be TRBD2 (5 bases). Germline CDR1 is SGHVS and CDR2 is FNYEAQ. This CDR3 is 13 amino acids long. The V and J ends lost 0 bases and 13 bases respectively, with 13 bases between them. This CDR3 is CASSLAHGREQFF. The DNA for the CDR3 is TGTGCCAGCAGCTTAGCCCATGGACGGGAACAGTTCTTC.

V and J are TRBV4-3 and TRBJ1-2; possible D gene TRBD1, 5 bases. The CDR3 sequence is 15 residues long. Per germline, CDR1 LGHNA and CDR2 YSLEER. Trimming stripped 0 bases from V and 2 bases from J, with 10 bases between. The chain's CDR3 is CASSQDDSPNYGYTF. The DNA of the CDR3 is TGCGCCAGCAGCCAAGATGACAGTCCCAACTATGGCTACACCTTC.

J is TRBJ2-3 and V is TRBV5-1; 12 bases agree with TRBD1. There are 16 residues in the CDR3. V was clipped by 4 bases and J by 1 base; unmatched bases: 4. CDR1 and CDR2 (germline): SGHRS, YFSETQ. The CDR3 protein is CASSRGQGAGTDTQYF. The CDR3 DNA reads TGCGCCAGCAGCCGGGGACAGGGGGCGGGCACAGATACGCAGTATTTT.

The gene calls are TRBV7-9 and TRBJ2-3, with D possibly TRBD2 on 6 matching bases. Germline V gene lookup returns CDR1 SEHNR and CDR2 FQNEAQ (reference sequence). The V gene lost 5 bases and the J gene lost 4 bases, with 13 bases spanning the gap. This CDR3 spans 14 amino acids. CDR3 residues: CASSQSSASDTQYF. DNA of the CDR3: TGTGCCAGCAGCCAATCTAGCGCATCAGATACGCAGTATTTT.

The chain couples TRBV2 to TRBJ2-2, with 7 positions matching TRBD1. This CDR3 has 13 residues. With 11 bases clipped from V and 0 bases from J, the junction kept 3 bases outside the gene matches. The germline CDR1 and CDR2 sequences are SNHLY and FYNNEI. CDR3 sequence: CAGTGANTGELFF. The DNA of the CDR3 is TGTGCCGGCACAGGGGCGAACACCGGGGAGCTGTTTTTT.

V and J are TRBV5-4 and TRBJ1-2; possibly TRBD1 for D (6 bases). The CDR3 runs 13 residues. Per germline, CDR1 SGHNT and CDR2 YYREEE (reference sequence). V was trimmed by 2 bases and J by 8 bases, leaving 13 bases between them. The CDR3 DNA is TGTGCCAGCAGCTTATCAGGGGAAGGCGGCTACACCTTC. Encoded protein: CASSLSGEGGYTF.

The chain combines TRBV29-1 with TRBJ2-7, with D perhaps matching TRBD1 (6 bases). CDR1 and CDR2 (germline): SQVTM, ANQGSEA. The germline V and J ends were trimmed by 6 bases and 3 bases, with 12 bases remaining between them. This CDR3 region has 12 residues. CDR3 DNA: TGCAGCGTCCGGGACACCCTCTACGAGCAGTACTTC. Its translation: CSVRDTLYEQYF.

V and J are TRBV19 and TRBJ2-1; 16 nucleotides agree with TRBD2. CDR1 and CDR2 (germline): LNHDA, SQIVND (reference sequence). The CDR3 covers 17 residues. The junction had 4 bases not matched to a gene; V was cut back by 6 bases and J by 2 bases. In DNA form, the CDR3 reads TGTGCCAGTAGCCAGGGACTAGCGGGAGGGCCCTACAATGAGCAGTTCTTC. Protein product: CASSQGLAGGPYNEQFF.

J is TRBJ2-6 and V is TRBV4-1; 8 nucleotides line up with TRBD1. The germline V gene encodes CDR1 MGHRA and CDR2 YSYEKL. The J segment lost 0 bases and the V segment lost 0 bases, leaving 7 bases of the junction unmatched. The CDR3 totals 19 residues. The DNA for the CDR3 is TGCGCCAGCAGCCAAGAACCACAGGGGGGTTACTCTGGGGCCAACGTCCTGACTTTC. This translates into CASSQEPQGGYSGANVLTF.

The J gene is TRBJ2-3, the V gene TRBV5-1; 13 bases agree with TRBD2. With V trimmed by 0 bases and J by 3 bases, 13 bases remained unmatched. Germline V gene data show CDR1 as SGHRS and CDR2 as YFSETQ. The CDR3 has 20 amino acids. Written as DNA, the CDR3 is TGCGCCAGCAGCTTGGCCATGACTAGCGGGGGGCCAACTTCGACAGATACGCAGTATTTT. Translating it yields CASSLAMTSGGPTSTDTQYF.

The chain recombines TRBV6-6 with TRBJ2-2, with D possibly being TRBD2 (5 bases). Germline CDR1 is MNHNY and CDR2 is SVGAGI (reference sequence). The CDR3 spans 14 residues. V dropped 7 bases and J dropped 6 bases, with 15 bases sitting between them. The CDR3 sequence is CASMGFSAAGELFF. CDR3 DNA sequence: TGTGCCAGCATGGGATTTAGCGCCGCCGGGGAGCTGTTTTTT.

This chain links TRBV5-6 with TRBJ2-1; possibly TRBD1 for D (5 bases). Germline V lookup: CDR1 SGHDT, CDR2 YYEEEE. This CDR3 has 11 residues. Trimming cost V 0 bases and J 14 bases, with 9 bases left between them. This CDR3 is CASSLGGMEFF. The DNA of the CDR3 is TGTGCCAGCAGCTTGGGGGGCATGGAGTTCTTC.

The chain uses TRBV28 and TRBJ1-1; unclear D gene. V was pared by 3 bases and J by 2 bases, with 10 bases between. There are 14 residues in the CDR3. Germline lookup yields CDR1 MDHEN and CDR2 SYDVKM. For the CDR3, the DNA is TGTGCCAGCAGTTTGGTCGATAGAAACACTGAAGCTTTCTTT. Protein: CASSLVDRNTEAFF. The full variable domain, its missing parts supplied by reference TRBV28 and TRBJ1-1, is DVKVTQSSRYLVKRTGEKVFLECVQDMDHENMFWYRQDPGLGLRLIYFSYDVKMKEKGDIPEGYSVSREKKERFSLILESASTNQTSMYLCASSLVDRNTEAFFGQGTRLTVV.

This clone was seen a handful of times. The chain links TRBV7-2 to TRBJ1-3; D remains ambiguous. Trimming took off 1 base at V and 2 bases at J, with 12 bases between the two ends. The CDR3 runs to 16 residues. The germline V gene has CDR1 SGHTA and CDR2 FQGNSA. CDR3 coding DNA: TGTGCCAGCAGCTTAGATCGAACCACGGCTGGAAACACCATATATTTT. It is translated as CASSLDRTTAGNTIYF.

This CDR3 reads CASSVDRVGTEAFF. The DNA of the CDR3 is TGCGCCAGCAGCGTTGACAGGGTCGGCACTGAAGCTTTCTTT. The chain uses TRBV5-1 and TRBJ1-1; 7 bases fit TRBD1. Trimming took 4 bases from V and 4 from J; bases not matched to a gene: 7. The CDR3 covers 14 residues. The germline CDR1 and CDR2 sequences are SGHRS and YFSETQ.

In its sample, this clone was seen a few times. The chain links TRBV27 to TRBJ2-2; 13 nucleotides align to TRBD2. J lost 5 bases, V lost 8 bases, and 11 bases had no gene match. The CDR3 has 17 residues. Germline V gene data show CDR1 as MNHEY and CDR2 as SMNVEV (reference sequence). The CDR3 DNA reads as TGTGCCAGCTTCGCACTCGGACTAGCGGGAGCAACCGGGGAGCTGTTTTTT. Its translation is CASFALGLAGATGELFF.

The V call is TRBV4-3, the J call TRBJ2-3, with D possibly being TRBD1 (6 bases). The germline V and J ends were trimmed by 4 bases and 7 bases, with 9 bases remaining between them. From germline, CDR1 is LGHNA and CDR2 YSLEER. The CDR3 has 12 amino acids. The CDR3 reads CASSPDSYTQYF. Written as DNA, the CDR3 is TGCGCCAGCAGCCCGGACAGCTATACGCAGTATTTT.

The chain recombines TRBV7-2 with TRBJ1-1, with TRBD1 identical over 8 bases. V shed 5 bases, J shed 7 bases, and the junction held 9 bases outside the gene matches. The CDR3 length is 14 residues. Looked up from germline, CDR1 is SGHTA and CDR2 is FQGNSA. Here the CDR3 DNA reads TGTGCCAGCAGCCCGACAGGGGAGTTGAATGAAGCTTTCTTT. It encodes CASSPTGELNEAFF.

The chain couples TRBV7-2 to TRBJ2-7; perhaps TRBD2 as D (5 bases). The CDR3 is 14 amino acids. The germline CDR1 and CDR2 sequences are SGHTA and FQGNSA. V lost 1 base, J lost 5 bases, and 12 bases lay in between. Written as DNA, the CDR3 is TGTGCCAGCAGCTTAGGGATACCGGGAAACGAGCAGTACTTC. Amino acids: CASSLGIPGNEQYF. Full variable domain (remainder filled in from reference TRBV7-2 and TRBJ2-7): GAGVSQSPSNKVTEKGKDVELRCDPISGHTALYWYRQSLGQGLEFLIYFQGNSAPDKSGLPSDRFSAERTGGSVSTLTIQRTQQEDSAVYLCASSLGIPGNEQYFGPGTRLTVT.